This T cell receptor beta chain appears in the sequencing data of a study of OX40 agonist ivuxolimab in advanced cancers. Whole-study results and caveats: In general, CD8+ T cells held more expanded clones than CD4+ did, on average. Among the nonresponders, some also had low normalized T-cell clonal expansion.

Repertoires were generated with immunoSEQ multiplex PCR, while TCRdb's copy carries only in-frame clones and drops some. This table holds fewer than 45,000 clones, 70% to 90% found once. The CDR3 is made up of 15 amino acids. Germline CDR1 and CDR2: SGHVS and FNYEAQ. V lost 1 base and J 2 bases, leaving 12 bases between the germline ends. This clone came up once. Its target is unknown. The V gene is TRBV7-6, the J gene TRBJ2-7; D possibly corresponds to TRBD2 (5 bases). The TCR comes from an adult with an advanced solid tumor such as melanoma, head and neck, liver or kidney cancer. The source was CD4+ or CD8+ T cells sorted from blood, collected in a trial of the OX40 agonist ivuxolimab. CDR3 sequence (DNA): TGTGCCAGCAGCTTAGGGAGCGCGGGTCCCTACGAGCAGTACTTC. Its protein is CASSLGSAGPYEQYF.